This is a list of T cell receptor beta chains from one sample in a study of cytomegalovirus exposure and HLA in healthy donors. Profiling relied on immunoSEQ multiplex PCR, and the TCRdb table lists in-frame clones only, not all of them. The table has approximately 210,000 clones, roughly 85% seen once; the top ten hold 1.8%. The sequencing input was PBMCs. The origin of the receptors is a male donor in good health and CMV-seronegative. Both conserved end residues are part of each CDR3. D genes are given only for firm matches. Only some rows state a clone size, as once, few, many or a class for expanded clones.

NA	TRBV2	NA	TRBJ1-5	TGTGCCAGCAGTGCCTCAGGGATAAATCAGCCCCAGCATTTT	CASSASGINQPQHF
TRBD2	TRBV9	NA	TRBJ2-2	TGTGCCAGCAGCGTCCGGACTAGCGGGAGGACCGGGGAGCTGTTTTTT	CASSVRTSGRTGELFF
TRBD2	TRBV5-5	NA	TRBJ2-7	TGTGCCAGCAGCTTACGTGGCGGGGGAGTCGACGAGCAGTACTTC	CASSLRGGGVDEQYF
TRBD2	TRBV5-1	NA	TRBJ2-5	TGCGCCAGCAGCTTGCAGGCGGGGGGCTCTGAAGAGACCCAGTACTTC	CASSLQAGGSEETQYF
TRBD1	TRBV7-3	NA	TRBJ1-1	TGTGCCAGCAGCCTCCGGGACAGGGCGGACACTGAAGCTTTCTTT	CASSLRDRADTEAFF
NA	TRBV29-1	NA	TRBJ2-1	TGCAGCGTTGTAGGCAGGGGAAATGAGCAGTTCTTC	CSVVGRGNEQFF
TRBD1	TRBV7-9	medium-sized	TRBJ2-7	TGTGCCAGCAGCTCTACAGGGACAGCTCGCTCCTACGAGCAGTACTTC	CASSSTGTARSYEQYF
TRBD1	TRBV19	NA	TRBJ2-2	TGTGCCAGTAGTATTCTCGGGACAGGGGGCTTGGGGACCGGGGAGCTGTTTTTT	CASSILGTGGLGTGELFF
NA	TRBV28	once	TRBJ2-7	TGTGCCAGCAGTAGCCCCTACGAGCAGTACTTC	CASSSPYEQYF
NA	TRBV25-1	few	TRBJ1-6	TGTGCCAGCAGTGAGTACAACTCCTATAATTCACCCCTCCACTTT	CASSEYNSYNSPLHF
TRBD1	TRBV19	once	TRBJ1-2	TGTGCCAGTCTAACTCGACAGGGGCCCTACACCTTC	CASLTRQGPYTF
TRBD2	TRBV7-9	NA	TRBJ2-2	TGTGCCAGCAGATCGGGACTAGCGGCCTCCTATGCGAACACCGGGGAGCTGTTTTTT	CASRSGLAASYANTGELFF
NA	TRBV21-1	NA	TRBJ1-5	TGTGCCAGCAGCGCCTCGAAGCAGGGGGCCGGGAGCAATCAGCCCCAGCATTTT	CASSASKQGAGSNQPQHF
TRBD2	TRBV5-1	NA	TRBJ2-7	TGCGCCAGCAGCTTAGGACTAGCCGACTACGAGCAGTACTTC	CASSLGLADYEQYF
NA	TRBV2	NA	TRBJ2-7	TGTGCCAGCAGTGAAATATCCCCCGAGCAGTACTTC	CASSEISPEQYF
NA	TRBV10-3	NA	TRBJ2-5	TGTGCCATCCAAACTGCCGAGACCCAGTACTTC	CAIQTAETQYF
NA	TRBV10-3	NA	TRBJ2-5	TGTGCCATCAAGTCCAGGGACCAAGAGACCCAGTACTTC	CAIKSRDQETQYF
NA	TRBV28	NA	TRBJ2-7	TGTGCCAGCATCCCCGGCGGGGAGTACGAGCAGTACTTC	CASIPGGEYEQYF
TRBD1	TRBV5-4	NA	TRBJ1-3	TGTGCCAGCGGTCCGGGACAGGGGGCCTCTGGAAACACCATATATTTT	CASGPGQGASGNTIYF
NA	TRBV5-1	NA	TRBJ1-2	TGCGCCAGCAGCTCCGGGAGTCACTATGGCTACACCTTC	CASSSGSHYGYTF
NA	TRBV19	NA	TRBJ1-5	TGTGCCAGTAGTATAGAGGGGAGGAGAAATCAGCCCCAGCATTTT	CASSIEGRRNQPQHF
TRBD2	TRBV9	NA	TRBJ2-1	TGTGCCAGCAGCGTCCTTAGCGGGAGATTTTCGCAGTCCTACAATGAGCAGTTCTTC	CASSVLSGRFSQSYNEQFF
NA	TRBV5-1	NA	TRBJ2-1	TGCGCCAGCAGCTTGGTCATAGATCGGTACAATGAGCAGTTCTTC	CASSLVIDRYNEQFF
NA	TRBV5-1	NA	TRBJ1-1	TGCGCCAGCAGCTACCCACTGACAGGCATGAACACTGAAGCTTTCTTT	CASSYPLTGMNTEAFF
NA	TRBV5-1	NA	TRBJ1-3	TGCGCCAGCAGCTTGGGGGGCAGGGGTTCCTCTGGAAACACCATATATTTT	CASSLGGRGSSGNTIYF
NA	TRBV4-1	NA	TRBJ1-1	TGCGCCAGCACCAGACTACGCCTGGTCATGAACACTGAAGCTTTCTTT	CASTRLRLVMNTEAFF
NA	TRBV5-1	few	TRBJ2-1	TGCGCCAGCAGCTTTACTACAGGGAACGAGCAGTTCTTC	CASSFTTGNEQFF
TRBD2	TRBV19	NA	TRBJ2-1	TGTGCCAGTAGTATCCCAGCGGGGGTCTCCTACAATGAGCAGTTCTTC	CASSIPAGVSYNEQFF
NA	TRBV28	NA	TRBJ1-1	TGTGCCAGCAGTTTTCCGCAATTGAGGGCCGGGGCTTTCTTT	CASSFPQLRAGAFF
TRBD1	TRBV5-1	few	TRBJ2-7	TGCGCCAGCAGCTTCTCCGGGGACAGACTCTACGAGCAGTACTTC	CASSFSGDRLYEQYF
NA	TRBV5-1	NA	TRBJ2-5	TGCGCCAGCAGCTGGGTTGGCAGGGACTTCCAAGAGACCCAGTACTTC	CASSWVGRDFQETQYF